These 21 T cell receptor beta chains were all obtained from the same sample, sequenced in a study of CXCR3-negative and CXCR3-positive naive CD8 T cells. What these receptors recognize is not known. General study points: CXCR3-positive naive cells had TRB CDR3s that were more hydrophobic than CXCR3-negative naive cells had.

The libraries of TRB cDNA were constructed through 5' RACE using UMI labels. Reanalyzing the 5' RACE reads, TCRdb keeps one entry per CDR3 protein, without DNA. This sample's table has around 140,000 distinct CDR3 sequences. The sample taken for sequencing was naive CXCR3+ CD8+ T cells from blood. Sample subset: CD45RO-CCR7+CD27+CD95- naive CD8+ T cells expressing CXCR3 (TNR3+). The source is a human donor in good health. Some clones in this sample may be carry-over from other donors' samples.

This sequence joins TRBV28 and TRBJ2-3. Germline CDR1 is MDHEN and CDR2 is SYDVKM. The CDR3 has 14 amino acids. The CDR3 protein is CASSLREYTDTQYF. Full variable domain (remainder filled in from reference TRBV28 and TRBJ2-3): DVKVTQSSRYLVKRTGEKVFLECVQDMDHENMFWYRQDPGLGLRLIYFSYDVKMKEKGDIPEGYSVSREKKERFSLILESASTNQTSMYLCASSLREYTDTQYFGPGTRLTVL.

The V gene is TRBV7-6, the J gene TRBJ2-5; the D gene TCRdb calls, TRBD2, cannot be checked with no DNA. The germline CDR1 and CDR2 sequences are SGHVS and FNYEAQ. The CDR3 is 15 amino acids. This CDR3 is CASSLVAGAEETQYF.

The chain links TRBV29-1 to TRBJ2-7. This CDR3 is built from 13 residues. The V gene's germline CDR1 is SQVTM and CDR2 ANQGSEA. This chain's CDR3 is CSAWDGRPYEQYF.

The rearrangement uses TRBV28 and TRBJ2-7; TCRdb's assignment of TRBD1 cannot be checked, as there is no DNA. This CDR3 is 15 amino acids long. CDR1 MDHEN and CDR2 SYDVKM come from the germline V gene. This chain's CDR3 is CASTVDRGISYEQYF.

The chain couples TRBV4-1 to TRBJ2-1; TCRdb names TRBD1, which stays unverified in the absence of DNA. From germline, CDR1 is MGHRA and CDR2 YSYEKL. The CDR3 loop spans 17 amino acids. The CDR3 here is CASSQRHDRSSYNEQFF.

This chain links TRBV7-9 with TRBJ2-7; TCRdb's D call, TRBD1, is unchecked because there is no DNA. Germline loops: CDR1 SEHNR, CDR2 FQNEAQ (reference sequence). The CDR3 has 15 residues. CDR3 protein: CASSHTGTGTLCWYF.

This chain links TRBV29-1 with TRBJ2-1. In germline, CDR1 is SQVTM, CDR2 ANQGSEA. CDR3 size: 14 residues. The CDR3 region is CSVETTSSYNEQFF.

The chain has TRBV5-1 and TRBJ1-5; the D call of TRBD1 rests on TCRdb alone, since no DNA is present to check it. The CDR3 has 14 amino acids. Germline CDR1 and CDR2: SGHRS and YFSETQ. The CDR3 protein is CASSLEGYNQPQHF.

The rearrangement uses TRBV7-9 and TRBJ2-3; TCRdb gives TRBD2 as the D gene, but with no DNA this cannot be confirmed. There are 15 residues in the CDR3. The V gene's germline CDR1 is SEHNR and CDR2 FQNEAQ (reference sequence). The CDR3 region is CASSLDGRAADTQYF.

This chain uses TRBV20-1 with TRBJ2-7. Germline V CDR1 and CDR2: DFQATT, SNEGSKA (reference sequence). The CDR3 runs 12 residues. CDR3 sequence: CSTPRESYEQYF.

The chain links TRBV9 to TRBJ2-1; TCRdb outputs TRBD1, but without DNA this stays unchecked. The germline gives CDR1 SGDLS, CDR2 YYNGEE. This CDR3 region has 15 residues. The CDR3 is CASSPEGAAVGEQFF. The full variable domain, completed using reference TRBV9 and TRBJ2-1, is DSGVTQTPKHLITATGQRVTLRCSPRSGDLSVYWYQQSLDQGLQFLIQYYNGEERAKGNILERFSAQQFPDLHSELNLSSLELGDSALYFCASSPEGAAVGEQFFGPGTRLTVL.

This chain's CDR3 is CASSQVARNTEAFF. The chain couples TRBV3-1 to TRBJ1-1. This CDR3 comprises 14 residues. CDR1 and CDR2 (germline): LGHDT, YNNKEL (reference sequence). The entire variable domain, with the rest obtained from reference TRBV3-1 and TRBJ1-1, is as follows: DTAVSQTPKYLVTQMGNDKSIKCEQNLGHDTMYWYKQDSKKFLKIMFSYNNKELIINETVPNRFSPKSPDKAHLNLHINSLELGDSAVYFCASSQVARNTEAFFGQGTRLTVV.

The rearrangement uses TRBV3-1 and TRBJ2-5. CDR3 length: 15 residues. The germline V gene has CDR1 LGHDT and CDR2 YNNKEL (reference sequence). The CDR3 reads CASSRVRALEETQYF.

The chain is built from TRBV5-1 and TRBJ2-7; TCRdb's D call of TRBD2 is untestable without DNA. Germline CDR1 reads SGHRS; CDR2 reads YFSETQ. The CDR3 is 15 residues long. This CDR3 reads CASSSLPGLAGEQYF.

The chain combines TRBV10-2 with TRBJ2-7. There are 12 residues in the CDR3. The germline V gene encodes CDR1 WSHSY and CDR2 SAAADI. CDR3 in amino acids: CASSGLIYEQYF.

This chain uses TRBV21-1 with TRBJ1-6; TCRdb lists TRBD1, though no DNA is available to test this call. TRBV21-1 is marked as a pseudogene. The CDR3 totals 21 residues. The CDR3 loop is CASSKNRGAKTRFSYNSPLHF.

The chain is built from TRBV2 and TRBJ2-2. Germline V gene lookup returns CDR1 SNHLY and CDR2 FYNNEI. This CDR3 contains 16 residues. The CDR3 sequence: CASSEGSGAGTGELFF.

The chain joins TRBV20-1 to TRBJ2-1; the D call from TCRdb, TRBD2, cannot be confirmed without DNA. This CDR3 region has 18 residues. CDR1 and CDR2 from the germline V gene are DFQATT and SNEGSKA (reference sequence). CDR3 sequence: CSARDGLAGIGIKDEQFF.

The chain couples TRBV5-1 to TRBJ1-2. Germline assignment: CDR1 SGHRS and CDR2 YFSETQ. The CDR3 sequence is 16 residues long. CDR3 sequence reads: CASSLDVSTDRYGYTF.

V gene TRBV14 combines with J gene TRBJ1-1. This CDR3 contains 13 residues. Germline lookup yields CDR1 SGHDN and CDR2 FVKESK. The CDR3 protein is CASSQSQVTEAFF.

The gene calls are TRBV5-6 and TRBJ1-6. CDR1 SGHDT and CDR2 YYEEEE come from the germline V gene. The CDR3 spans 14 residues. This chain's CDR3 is CASSLDRGNSPLHF.